The clone carrying this T cell receptor (beta chain) has at least ten counts. The antigen is unknown. The sample belongs to a study of human T cells and chemical hapten exposure. The V gene lost 6 bases and the J gene lost 3 bases, with 11 bases spanning the gap. The CDR3 sequence is 13 residues long. Per the original methods: Sequenced samples showed a median of around 93,000 TCRs each, with counts running from around 20,000 to 690,000. TCRdb re-called the RACE reads with MiXCR, one entry per CDR3 protein. TCRdb's processing, not the authors' own work, is the source of the V and J calls. Among about 82,000 distinct CDR3 sequences listed, 6.5% to 8.5% were seen once. Time point given: patch test 2, 6 weeks after DPC sensitization. Treatment: therapeutic diphenylcyclopropenone sensitization with weekly scalp DPC. Alopecia patients between 18 and 70 years old and suitable for DPC were used as donors. The study extracted total RNA from unfractionated whole blood.

General study findings and limits: Significantly more large CDR3 similarity clusters arose among expanded TCRs than among controls.

The receptor comes from a woman aged 25-40 years with alopecia areata. Some clones in this sample may be carry-over from other donors' samples. The gene calls are TRBV12-3 or TRBV12-4 and TRBJ1-1; D is unresolved. The sample here was whole blood, taken in connection with sensitization to the hapten diphenylcyclopropenone (DPC). CDR3 amino acids: CASRKDPDTEAFF. CDR3 in DNA: TGTGCCAGCAGGAAAGACCCCGACACTGAAGCTTTCTTT.